This T cell receptor beta chain emerged from a study of high-grade serous ovarian cancer treatment subgroups. Study-wide results and limits: TCR clonal relatedness correlated positively with neoantigen level. Only CDR3 was analyzed; CDR1 and CDR2 were not. Tumors within one patient showed repertoire similarity of 0.11 to 0.79.

This CDR3 has 14 amino acids. Trimming stripped 2 bases from V and 9 bases from J, with 14 bases between. Germline V gives CDR1 SGHTA, CDR2 FQGTGA. This clone turned up a few times. The antigen is undetermined. Produced via immunoSEQ multiplex PCR; TCRdb's table is partial and in-frame only. The repertoire holds approximately 4,400 clones, with roughly 76% as singletons. Tumor samples were obtained before definitive surgery or chemotherapy. This sequence joins TRBV7-3 and TRBJ2-1, with a tentative D call TRBD1 (6 bases). The sequencing sample was made of tumor tissue. The TCR was taken from a human donor with high-grade serous ovarian cancer. Written as DNA, the CDR3 is TGTGCCAGCAGCTTACAACGGACAGACGGTGAGCAGTTCTTC. Its protein product is CASSLQRTDGEQFF.